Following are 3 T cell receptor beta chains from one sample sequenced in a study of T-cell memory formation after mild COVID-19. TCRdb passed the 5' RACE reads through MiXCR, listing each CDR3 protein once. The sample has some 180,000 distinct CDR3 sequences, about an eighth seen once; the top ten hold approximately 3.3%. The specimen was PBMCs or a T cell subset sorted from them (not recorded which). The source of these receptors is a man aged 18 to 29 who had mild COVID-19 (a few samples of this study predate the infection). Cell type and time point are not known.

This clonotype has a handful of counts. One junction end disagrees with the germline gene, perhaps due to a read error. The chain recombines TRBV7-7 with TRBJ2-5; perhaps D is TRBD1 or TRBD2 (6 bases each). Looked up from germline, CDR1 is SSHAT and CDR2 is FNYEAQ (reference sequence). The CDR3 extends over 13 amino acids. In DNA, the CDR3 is TGTGCTAGCAGCACGACAGAGGGGGGGACCCAGTACTTC. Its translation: CASSTTEGGTQYF.

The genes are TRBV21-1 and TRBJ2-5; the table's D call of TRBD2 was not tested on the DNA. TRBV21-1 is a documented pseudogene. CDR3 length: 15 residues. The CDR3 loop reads CASSKAHGGPETQYF. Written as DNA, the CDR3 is TGTGCCAGCAGCAAAGCGCACGGGGGGCCCGAGACCCAGTACTTC.

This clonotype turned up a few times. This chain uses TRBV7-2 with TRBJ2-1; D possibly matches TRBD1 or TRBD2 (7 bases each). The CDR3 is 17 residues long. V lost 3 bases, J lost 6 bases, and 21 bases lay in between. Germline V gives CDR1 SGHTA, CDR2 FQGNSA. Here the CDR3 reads CASSLVFGGDSTNEQFF. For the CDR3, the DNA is TGTGCCAGCAGCTTGGTCTTTGGGGGGGACAGTACCAATGAGCAGTTCTTC.